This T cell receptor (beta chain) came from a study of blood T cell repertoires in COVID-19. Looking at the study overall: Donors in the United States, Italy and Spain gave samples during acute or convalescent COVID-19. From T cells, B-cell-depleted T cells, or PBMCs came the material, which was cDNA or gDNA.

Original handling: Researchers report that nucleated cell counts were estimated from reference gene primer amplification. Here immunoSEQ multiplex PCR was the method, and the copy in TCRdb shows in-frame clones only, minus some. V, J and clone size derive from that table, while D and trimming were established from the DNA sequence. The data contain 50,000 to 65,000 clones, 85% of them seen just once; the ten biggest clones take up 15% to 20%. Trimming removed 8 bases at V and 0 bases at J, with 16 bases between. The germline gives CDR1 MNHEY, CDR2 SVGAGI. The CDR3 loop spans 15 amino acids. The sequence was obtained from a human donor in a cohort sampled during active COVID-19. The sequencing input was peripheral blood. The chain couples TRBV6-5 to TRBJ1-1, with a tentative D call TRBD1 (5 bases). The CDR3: CASYSRQKLNTEAFF. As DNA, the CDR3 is TGTGCCAGCTATAGTCGACAGAAGTTGAACACTGAAGCTTTCTTT.